Sequencing of this TCR beta chain was carried out in a study of cytomegalovirus exposure and HLA in healthy donors. Across the study: Counted in an early data release were approximately 80 million unique TCRs from HLA-typed donors.

The PCR used 60 Vbeta and 13 Jbeta primers. As processed by the authors: There were 70 million to 95 million unique TCR beta chains by a later count, and 8.5 million to 14 million of them were shared. Only in-frame clones appear in the TCRdb table, and some are missing; sequencing was by immunoSEQ multiplex PCR. V and J calls and clone size are as listed in that table; D and trimming were resolved from the DNA. The top ten hold approximately 4.8% of the sample, which has some 97,000 clones, approximately 68% seen once. V gave up 7 bases and J gave up 4 bases, with 16 bases separating them. This CDR3 is built from 14 residues. Germline CDR1 and CDR2: LNHDA and SQIVND (reference sequence). About this clone: The antigen remains undetermined.

Notes on the study in general: A few CMV-associated chains proved CMV antigen-specific in vitro. Later analysis identified several of the most significant clusters that appeared linked to common viral pathogens.

The sequencing input was PBMCs. The rearrangement joins TRBV19 to TRBJ1-2, with a possible D match to TRBD1 (5 bases). The TCR comes from a woman between 18 and 29 years old in good health and CMV-seropositive. CDR3 sequence (DNA): TGTGCCAGTACCGCGACAGACCGGTTCTATGGCTACACCTTC. Translation: CASTATDRFYGYTF.